This TCR beta chain was captured by sequencing in a study of human T cells and chemical hapten exposure. Whole blood, unfractionated, served as the material for total RNA extraction. Many counts were recorded for this clonotype. CDR3 length: 14 residues. Germline assignment: CDR1 MNHEY and CDR2 SVGEGT. The V end lost 3 bases, the J end lost 1 base, and 9 bases lay between the germline ends. Single cDNA molecules in the library carried unique molecular identifiers attached during preparation. Each CDR3 protein gets one entry after TCRdb re-called the reads with MiXCR. Altogether about 120,000 distinct CDR3 sequences are present, 8.5% being singletons, with the ten largest covering 1.4%.

Sequencing used whole blood. The clonotype originates from a human donor in good health. Some clones in this sample may be carry-over from other donors' samples. The rearrangement uses TRBV6-2 or TRBV6-3 and TRBJ1-1; D possibly corresponds to TRBD1 (6 bases). CDR3 residues: CASSYGQTNTEAFF. As DNA, the CDR3 is TGTGCCAGCAGTTATGGACAGACGAACACTGAAGCTTTCTTT.